The entry below describes one T cell receptor beta chain. Its cognate antigen has yet to be identified. No qualities accompany the bases; no much larger clone lies one base away. The cohort was made up of about 670 healthy bone marrow donors. At the time of sampling, every cohort member was nominally healthy, though immune exposures that went unrecorded were likely present. The donor was CMV seronegative and was included in the group of 352 seronegative cohort members. Each donor provided a peripheral blood sample, and peripheral blood mononuclear cells were used for TCR beta sequencing. The Qiagen DNeasy Blood Extraction Kit was used to extract genomic DNA from the blood cell samples. The library was produced with the immunoSEQ multiplex PCR assay. The multiplex PCR relied on a mix of 60 forward primers for TCR Vbeta segments and 13 reverse primers for TCR Jbeta segments. The CDR3 region of rearranged TCR beta genes was amplified from genomic DNA with a multiplex PCR assay. The amplified TCR beta libraries were sequenced on the Illumina HiSeq System as 87-base-pair reads. The published analysis was carried out like this. A later analysis tallied 75 million to 85 million unique TCR beta chains across the 666 repertoires, and approximately 12 million of those chains were shared by two or more donors. Raw reads were error-corrected and collapsed into unique sequences by a nearest-neighbor algorithm in which closely related sequences were merged to remove PCR and sequencing errors. CDR3 sequences were aligned to IMGT reference sequences to assign V, D and J gene segments. For a sequence to be retained, a match of at least six nucleotides to both a V gene segment and a J gene segment was required. Rearrangements were called productive when the CDR3 lacked stop codons and stayed in frame with V and J; all others were non-productive. CDR3 was defined according to IMGT convention as the region running from the second conserved V-encoded cysteine to the conserved J-encoded phenylalanine. Sequences without an unambiguous match to a single V gene segment were excluded from the earlier analysis of approximately 560 of the donors. An earlier analysis of fewer than 650 of the donors classified V segments as functional when productive rearrangements were above 56.7% and as segregating when the standard deviation between donors was above 5%. A statistical classification framework was built for diagnosing cytomegalovirus status from the catalog of TCR beta chain sequences. In a later analysis, V and J genes were assigned by comparing TCR nucleotide sequences against IMGT/GENE-DB human TR gene sequences. The TCRdist pipeline was used in a later analysis to assign CDR3 sequences and most-parsimonious VDJ recombination scenarios. In a later analysis, each TCR beta chain was defined by its CDR3 amino acid sequence together with its V-gene family, and reads lacking a unique V-gene family were excluded. As a way to deal with suspected cross-contamination and a sequencing artifact, a later analysis dropped 450 to 600 nucleotide sequences that were highly shared and had low generation probability. In a later analysis, a clonal expansion index for each public chain was calculated from normalized within-repertoire ranks of inferred template counts. A later analysis computed generation probabilities with a VDJ recombination model fitted to out-of-frame rearrangements, and checked the results against IGoR. A later analysis scored TCR-TCR, TCR-HLA and TCR-CMV co-occurrence with hypergeometric tests, applying a repertoire-size bias correction to TCR pairs. To estimate false discovery rates, a later analysis permuted the HLA or CMV assignments 20 times. In a later analysis, co-occurring TCRs were grouped using DBSCAN, and TCRdist sequence similarity was added for clustering within HLA-allele-positive subsets. Repertoires with fewer than 30,000 or more than 120,000 public chains were left out of co-occurrence clustering, as were about five repertoires with anomalous nucleotide sharing. As stored in TCRdb, this immuneACCESS dataset retains in-frame rearrangements with V and J assigned. A fraction of the clones does not appear; measured against another copy, unresolved V genes explain less than half of the discrepancy, and the remainder lacks a known reason. V, J and clone size reflect that table, while D and trimming were determined from the DNA. The sample includes about 180,000 clones, with over 60% observed a single time. The ten largest clones add up to around 5.7% of the sample.

The trim is 0 bases for V and 1 base for J, with a gap of 9 bases between the germline ends. Based on the germline V gene, the CDR1 and CDR2 sequences are SGHTA and FQGNSA. The CDR3 sequence holds 15 residues, the cysteine and phenylalanine included. Kept here is only the CDR3 DNA, which spans 45 bases and is read in frame from base 1. These data originate in a study of cytomegalovirus exposure and HLA in healthy donors (TCRdb year 2017). About the full investigation: In an earlier analysis of about 560 of the donors, 276 Gb of sequence data and roughly 100 million unique TCR beta sequences from 180 million or so T cells were reported. An early release covering 550 to 650 HLA-typed donors comprised approximately 300 gigabases of sequencing data and approximately 80 million unique TCR sequences. Of the approximately 400 genotyped donors, roughly 80% were placed in the genetic ancestry cluster associated with self-reported Caucasian donors. The study aimed to test whether signatures of past pathogen exposure could be identified by cataloging public T cell receptors. The study profiled the T cell repertoires of about 640 subjects by immunosequencing and related them to cytomegalovirus serostatus. Along with the approximately 600-subject first cohort, a separate validation cohort of around 110 different subjects was used. The study combined high-throughput TCR immunosequencing, statistical association of individual TCRs with disease status, and machine learning to predict cytomegalovirus infection status. To study patterns of TCR occurrence, a later analysis re-analyzed previously published TCR beta repertoires from 600 to 750 donors and added high-resolution HLA genotyping. In the later analysis, no new phenotypic data were used to find candidate immune exposures; instead, reliance was placed on TCR beta sequences and their occurrence across donors. An earlier analysis of several hundred of the donors applied high-throughput TCR beta sequencing to assess whether each TCR beta V gene segment acted as functional or pseudogenic. Donor age, sex, ethnicity and CMV serostatus were compiled together with the repertoire data. In a later genetic analysis, genome-wide SNP genotypes for about 60% of the 666 donors were used, and that subset was treated as a discovery cohort. All discovery cohort repertoires had been generated on a single sequencing platform. Both class I and class II loci were covered by HLA typing, at four-digit resolution. Typing coverage differed by locus: A, B, C, DRB1 and DQB1 were typed in roughly 620-640 donors, DQA1 in roughly 510, DPA1 in 606, and DPB1 in 450 to 480. Because of strong linkage in the cohort, roughly five DR-DQ haplotypes were treated as single units for association and clustering. Among about 400 genotyped donors of the cohort, an average of roughly 230,000 unique TCR beta nucleotide sequences was sequenced per donor, of which about 19% were non-productive. Here is what the overall study found, with its caveats: A cluster of highly shared sequence variants was judged likely to be a technical artifact of the sequencing pipeline. According to a later analysis, TCR association rates differed among HLA loci, with DRB1 alleles showing the most associated TCRs and HLA-C alleles showing the fewest. Specific HLA alleles were associated with over 15,000 TCR beta sequences at a false discovery rate of 0.05 in a later analysis. Correlated functional status among segregating V segments might be attributable to linkage disequilibrium, but an unknown experimental factor could not be ruled out. In both the original and validation cohorts, the classifier was reported to diagnose cytomegalovirus status with high specificity and sensitivity. The 87-base-pair reads could not distinguish some IMGT-functional V segments, including TRBV6-2 and TRBV6-3, so those segments were excluded. In a later analysis, most CMV-associated TCR beta chains were found to appear HLA-restricted, with HLA associations seemingly driven largely by CMV exposure. Presence/absence analyses assumed roughly uniform sequencing depth across donors, an assumption that may not hold. While some public TCRs were present in many individuals, most TCR sequences turned up only very rarely across donors. Compared with the roughly 670-donor mean, donors in an Asian-associated ancestry cluster had fewer N-insertions in productive TCRs, according to a later genetic analysis. Assigning TCR associations to individual alleles was difficult when HLA alleles, especially DR and DQ, strongly co-occurred. This cohort had only TCR beta chains sequenced, and the lack of alpha or paired-chain data limited which features could be detected. Immune exposure information for the cohort was limited to CMV serostatus. An earlier analysis of approximately 600 of the donors showed that most TCR beta V segments appeared in productive rearrangements either about 87% or about 30% of the time, which broadly matched IMGT annotations. Over 15 rarely observed V segments, including chromosome 9 orphons, were excluded from the earlier analysis of several hundred of the donors because counts were too low. Because HLA typing was missing for some donors at each locus, association tests included only the typed subset. A further reported finding was that TCR beta sequences accurately predicted the HLA-A and HLA-B alleles for most subjects in the first cohort. Compared with equally common non-associated chains, HLA-associated TCR beta chains in a later analysis were more clonally expanded and had lower generation probabilities. In vitro tests confirmed that a few of the cytomegalovirus-associated TCR beta chains recognize cytomegalovirus antigens. According to the authors, the approach could potentially be generalized to other disease states and immunological phenotypes. In the study, 164 TCR beta chains were listed as associated with cytomegalovirus. A later analysis reported that several top co-occurrence clusters appeared linked to parvovirus B19, influenza, CMV and Epstein-Barr virus. V-gene and J-gene trimming of TCR beta chains was associated with a missense DCLRE1C variant in a later genetic analysis, and the association was replicated in an independent cohort.

The clonotype was recovered from a man aged 35 to 55 in good health and CMV-seronegative. The chain was built from TRBV7-2 and TRBJ1-2, with the D gene uncertain. The source material was PBMCs. This receptor has the CDR3 CASSLARALNYGYTF. The DNA reads TGTGCCAGCAGCTTAGCGCGGGCCCTTAACTATGGCTACACCTTC.